These T cell receptor beta chains were read from a single sample in a study of shared clonotypes between healthy human individuals. The assay was immunoSEQ multiplex PCR, and TCRdb's table has in-frame clones only and misses some. Here the sample spans about 1,500,000 clones, roughly 96% being singletons. Sample: naive CD4+ T cells sorted from blood. The receptors stem from a man under 40 in good health. CDR3s include the opening cysteine and the closing phenylalanine or tryptophan. D genes are given only for firm matches. Size values are once, few and many counts, or a class for expanded clones, and some rows have none.

>NA|15|TRBV7-3|TRBJ2-5|NA
CASSESSWRQETQYF
TGTGCCAGCAGCGAGAGCTCCTGGCGGCAAGAGACCCAGTACTTC
>NA|15|TRBV5-1|TRBJ2-1|TRBD2
CASSLGTSGPNEQFF
TGCGCCAGCAGCTTGGGGACTAGCGGGCCAAATGAGCAGTTCTTC
>NA|19|TRBV28|TRBJ2-1|TRBD2
CASTRPSAGGPLHLGEQFF
TGTGCCAGCACCCGACCCTCTGCGGGAGGCCCGCTACATCTCGGTGAGCAGTTCTTC
>NA|15|TRBV10-3|TRBJ2-1|TRBD2
CAIATSLAGYNEQFF
TGTGCCATCGCCACCTCCCTAGCGGGATACAATGAGCAGTTCTTC
>NA|22|TRBV28|TRBJ2-3|TRBD2
CASSFGRGFPGTSGSSTDTQYF
TGTGCCAGCAGTTTTGGGCGGGGCTTTCCGGGCACTAGCGGGAGCAGCACAGATACGCAGTATTTT
>NA|17|TRBV28|TRBJ2-2|TRBD2
CASSLIRDVAGGRELFF
TGTGCCAGCAGTTTAATTCGCGACGTAGCGGGAGGGCGGGAGCTGTTTTTT
>NA|16|TRBV5-8|TRBJ2-5|TRBD2
CASSPGQRERGETQYF
TGTGCCAGCAGCCCGGGTCAGCGGGAGAGGGGAGAGACCCAGTACTTC
>NA|14|TRBV5-1|TRBJ2-7|NA
CASSFQGTSGEQYF
TGCGCCAGCAGCTTTCAGGGGACCTCTGGGGAGCAGTACTTC
>NA|13|TRBV7-2|TRBJ1-2|NA
CASSYRVDYGYTF
TGTGCCAGCAGCTACAGGGTGGACTATGGCTACACCTTC
>NA|15|TRBV2|TRBJ1-2|NA
CASSEWDSPEYGYTF
TGTGCCAGCAGTGAATGGGACTCCCCCGAGTATGGCTACACCTTC
>NA|14|TRBV11-3|TRBJ2-7|TRBD1
CASSLGDSSYEQYF
TGTGCCAGCAGCTTAGGGGACAGTTCCTACGAGCAGTACTTC
>NA|15|TRBV6-5|TRBJ2-1|NA
CASSYFAGPYNEQFF
TGTGCCAGCAGTTACTTTGCGGGCCCCTACAATGAGCAGTTCTTC
>NA|18|TRBV5-4|TRBJ2-7|TRBD2
CASSSGPLLAGFTYEQYF
TGTGCCAGCAGCTCCGGTCCCTTACTAGCGGGATTTACCTACGAGCAGTACTTC
>NA|17|TRBV18|TRBJ2-7|TRBD1
CASSQPKMAGTVYEQYF
TGTGCCAGCTCCCAACCAAAGATGGCAGGGACAGTCTACGAGCAGTACTTC
>NA|16|TRBV5-5|TRBJ2-3|TRBD1
CASSLSVGQGSDTQYF
TGTGCCAGCAGCTTGAGCGTTGGACAGGGATCAGATACGCAGTATTTT
>NA|14|TRBV5-1|TRBJ1-1|NA
CASSLEGVYTEAFF
TGCGCCAGCAGCTTGGAGGGTGTGTACACTGAAGCTTTCTTT
>once|14|TRBV2|TRBJ2-1|TRBD2
CAGSMERGNNEQFF
TGTGCCGGGTCTATGGAGCGGGGGAACAATGAGCAGTTCTTC
>NA|13|TRBV2|TRBJ1-4|NA
CASKGGAYEKLFF
TGTGCCAGCAAGGGGGGCGCATATGAAAAACTGTTTTTT
>NA|17|TRBV5-1|TRBJ2-2|NA
CASSLGPRQEYTGELFF
TGCGCCAGCAGCTTGGGGCCACGACAGGAGTACACCGGGGAGCTGTTTTTT
>NA|17|TRBV2|TRBJ1-2|NA
CASRNPWADLTNYGYTF
TGTGCCAGCAGAAACCCCTGGGCCGACCTTACTAACTATGGCTACACCTTC